This T cell receptor (beta chain) is from a study of PD-L1 blockade in urothelial cancer. Whole-study context: Median blood clonality was around 0.08, with about 86,000 unique TCRs.

General study findings and limits: Durable benefit accompanied greater 3-week expansion of tumor-associated blood clones.

V lost 7 bases to trimming and J lost 6 bases, with 15 bases between them. Germline V lookup: CDR1 LNHDA, CDR2 SQIVND (reference sequence). This CDR3 is 14 amino acids long. Profiling relied on immunoSEQ multiplex PCR, and the TCRdb table lists in-frame clones only, not all of them. The sample lists roughly 30,000 clones, 89% occurring once. The time point: peripheral blood 6 weeks after treatment start. Points on this clone: Its antigen remains unknown.

The sample was PBMCs, taken around atezolizumab (anti-PD-L1) treatment. The source is an elderly man with urothelial cancer. V usage is TRBV19 and J usage is TRBJ2-2; the D gene is possibly TRBD2 (5 bases). The CDR3 loop is CASTPSGFPGELFF. In DNA, the CDR3 is TGTGCCAGTACCCCATCGGGGTTTCCCGGGGAGCTGTTTTTT.